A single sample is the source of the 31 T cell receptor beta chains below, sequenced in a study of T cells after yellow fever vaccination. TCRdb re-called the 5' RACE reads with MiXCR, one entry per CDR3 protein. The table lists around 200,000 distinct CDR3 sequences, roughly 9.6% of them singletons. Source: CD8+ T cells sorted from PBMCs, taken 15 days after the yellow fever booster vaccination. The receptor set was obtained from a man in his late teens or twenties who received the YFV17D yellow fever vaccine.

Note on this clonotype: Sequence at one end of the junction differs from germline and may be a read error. DNA for the CDR3: TGTGCCAGCAGTTTGGCACAGTACGGAAACACCTTATATTTT. This sequence encodes CASSLAQYGNTLYF. The chain uses TRBV12-3 or TRBV12-4 and TRBJ1-3, with D hard to call. The CDR3 contains 14 residues.

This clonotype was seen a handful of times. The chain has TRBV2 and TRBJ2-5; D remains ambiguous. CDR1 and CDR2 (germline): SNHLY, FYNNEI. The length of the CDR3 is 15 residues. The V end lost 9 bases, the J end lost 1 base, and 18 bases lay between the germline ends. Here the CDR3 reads CASPGVPDPQETQYF. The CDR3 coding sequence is TGTGCCAGTCCGGGCGTCCCCGACCCCCAAGAGACCCAGTACTTC. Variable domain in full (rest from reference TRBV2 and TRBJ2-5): EPEVTQTPSHQVTQMGQEVILRCVPISNHLYFYWYRQILGQKVEFLVSFYNNEISEKSEIFDDQFSVERPDGSNFTLKIRSTKLEDSAMYFCASPGVPDPQETQYFGPGTRLLVL.

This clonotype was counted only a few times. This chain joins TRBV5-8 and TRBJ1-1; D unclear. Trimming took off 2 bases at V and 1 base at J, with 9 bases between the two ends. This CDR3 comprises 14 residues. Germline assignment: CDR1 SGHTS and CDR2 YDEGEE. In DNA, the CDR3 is TGTGCCAGCAGCTTTAGGACCCCGAACACTGAAGCTTTCTTT. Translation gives CASSFRTPNTEAFF.

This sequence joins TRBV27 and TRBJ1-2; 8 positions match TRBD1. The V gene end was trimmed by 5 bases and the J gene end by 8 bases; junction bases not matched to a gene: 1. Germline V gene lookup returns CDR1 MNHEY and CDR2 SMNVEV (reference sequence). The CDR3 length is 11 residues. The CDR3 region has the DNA TGTGCCAGCAGTGACAGGGGAGGCTACACCTTC. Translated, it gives CASSDRGGYTF.

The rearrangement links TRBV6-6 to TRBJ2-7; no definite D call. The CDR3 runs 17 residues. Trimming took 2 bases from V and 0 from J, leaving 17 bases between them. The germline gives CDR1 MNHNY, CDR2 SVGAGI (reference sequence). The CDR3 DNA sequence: TGTGCCAGCAGTTACCCTGGGAACGCCCAAAGCTCCTACGAGCAGTACTTC. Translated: CASSYPGNAQSSYEQYF.

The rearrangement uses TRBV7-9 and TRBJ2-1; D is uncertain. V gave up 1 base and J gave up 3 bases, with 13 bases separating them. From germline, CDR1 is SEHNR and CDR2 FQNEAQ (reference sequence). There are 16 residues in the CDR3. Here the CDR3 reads CASSLVDHPYYNEQFF. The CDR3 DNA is TGTGCCAGCAGCTTAGTCGACCACCCCTACTACAATGAGCAGTTCTTC.

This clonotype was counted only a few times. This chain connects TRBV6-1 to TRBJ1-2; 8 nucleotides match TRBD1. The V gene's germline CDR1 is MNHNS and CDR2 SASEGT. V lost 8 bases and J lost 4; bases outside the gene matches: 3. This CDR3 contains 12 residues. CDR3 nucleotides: TGTGCCAGCGACAGGGGAAGCTATGGCTACACCTTC. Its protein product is CASDRGSYGYTF.

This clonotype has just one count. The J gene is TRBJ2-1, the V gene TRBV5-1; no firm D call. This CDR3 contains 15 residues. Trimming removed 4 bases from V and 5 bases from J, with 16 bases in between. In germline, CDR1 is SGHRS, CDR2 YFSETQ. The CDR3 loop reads CASSTGSLPDNEQFF. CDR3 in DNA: TGCGCCAGCAGCACCGGCAGCCTACCCGACAATGAGCAGTTCTTC.

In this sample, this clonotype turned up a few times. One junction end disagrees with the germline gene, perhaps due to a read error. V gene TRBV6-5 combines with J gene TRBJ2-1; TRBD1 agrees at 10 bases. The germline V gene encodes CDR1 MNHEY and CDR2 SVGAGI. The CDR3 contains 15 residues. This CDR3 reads CASSYSGTGAGEHFF. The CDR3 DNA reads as TGTGCCAGCAGTTACTCAGGGACAGGGGCAGGAGAGCACTTCTTC.

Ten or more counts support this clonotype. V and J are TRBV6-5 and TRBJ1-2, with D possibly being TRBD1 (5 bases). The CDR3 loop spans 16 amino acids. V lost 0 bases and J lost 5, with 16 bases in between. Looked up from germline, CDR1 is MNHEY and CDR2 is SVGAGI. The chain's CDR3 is CASSYSLAGSLYGYTF. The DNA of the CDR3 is TGTGCCAGCAGTTACTCTTTGGCAGGGAGTTTGTATGGCTACACCTTC.

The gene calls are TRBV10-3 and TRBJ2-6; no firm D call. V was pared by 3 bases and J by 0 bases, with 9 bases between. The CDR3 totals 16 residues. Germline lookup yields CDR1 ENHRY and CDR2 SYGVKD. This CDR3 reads CAISDSGTSGANVLTF. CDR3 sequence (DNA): TGTGCCATCAGTGACTCGGGCACCTCTGGGGCCAACGTCCTGACTTTC.

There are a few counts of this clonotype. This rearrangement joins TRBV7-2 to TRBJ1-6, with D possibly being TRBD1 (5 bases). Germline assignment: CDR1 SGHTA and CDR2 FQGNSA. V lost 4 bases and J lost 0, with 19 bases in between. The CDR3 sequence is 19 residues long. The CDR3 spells CASSSPGRAQGSYNSPLHF. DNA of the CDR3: TGTGCCAGCAGCTCGCCCGGCAGGGCGCAGGGCTCCTATAATTCACCCCTCCACTTT.

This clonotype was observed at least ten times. CDR3 amino acids: CASSLVGGEQFF. The CDR3 nucleotides read TGTGCCAGCAGTTTAGTCGGGGGTGAGCAGTTCTTC. The chain is built from TRBV12-3 or TRBV12-4 and TRBJ2-1; a weak D match, TRBD2 (6 bases). The length of the CDR3 is 12 residues. Between the trimmed V and J ends, which lost 1 base and 9 bases, there was a span of 7 bases.

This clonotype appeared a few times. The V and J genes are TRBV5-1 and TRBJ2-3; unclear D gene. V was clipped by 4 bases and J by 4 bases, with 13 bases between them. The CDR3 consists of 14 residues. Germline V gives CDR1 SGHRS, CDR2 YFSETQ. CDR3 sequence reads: CASSPFHPADTQYF. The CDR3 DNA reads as TGCGCCAGCAGCCCCTTCCACCCGGCAGATACGCAGTATTTT.

The CDR3 region is CASSSPGPDALSVTDTQYF. The DNA of the CDR3 is TGCGCCAGCAGCTCCCCCGGGCCAGATGCCCTTTCGGTCACAGATACGCAGTATTTT. The chain is built from TRBV5-1 and TRBJ2-3; D is uncertain. Germline-derived CDR1 and CDR2 are SGHRS and YFSETQ. V was pared by 3 bases and J by 2 bases, with 25 bases between. The CDR3 has 19 residues.

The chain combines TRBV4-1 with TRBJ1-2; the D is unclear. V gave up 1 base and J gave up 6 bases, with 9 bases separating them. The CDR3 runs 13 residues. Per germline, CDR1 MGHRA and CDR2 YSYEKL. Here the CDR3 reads CASSQGAADGYTF. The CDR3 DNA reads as TGCGCCAGCAGCCAAGGGGCAGCAGATGGCTACACCTTC.

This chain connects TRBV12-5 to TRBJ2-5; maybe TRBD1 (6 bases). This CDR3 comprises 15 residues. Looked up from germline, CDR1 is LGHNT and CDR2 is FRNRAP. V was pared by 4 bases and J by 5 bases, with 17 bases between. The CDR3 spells CASGSRRGMKETQYF. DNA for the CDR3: TGTGCTAGTGGTTCTCGCAGGGGAATGAAGGAGACCCAGTACTTC.

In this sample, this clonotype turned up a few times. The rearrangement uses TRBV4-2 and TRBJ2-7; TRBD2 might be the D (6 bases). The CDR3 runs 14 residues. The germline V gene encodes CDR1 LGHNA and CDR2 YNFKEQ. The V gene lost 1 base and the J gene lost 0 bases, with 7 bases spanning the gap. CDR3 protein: CASSQGLGSYEQYV. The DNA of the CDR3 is TGTGCCAGCAGCCAAGGACTAGGCTCCTACGAGCAGTACGTC.

The CDR3 spells CASRPWAGLREAFF. The CDR3 DNA reads as TGCGCCAGCCGCCCTTGGGCAGGGCTCCGCGAAGCTTTCTTT. The chain has TRBV4-3 and TRBJ1-1; D might be TRBD1 (5 bases). The CDR3 runs to 14 residues. Trimming took off 8 bases at V and 8 bases at J, with 21 bases between the two ends. Looked up from germline, CDR1 is LGHNA and CDR2 is YSLEER.

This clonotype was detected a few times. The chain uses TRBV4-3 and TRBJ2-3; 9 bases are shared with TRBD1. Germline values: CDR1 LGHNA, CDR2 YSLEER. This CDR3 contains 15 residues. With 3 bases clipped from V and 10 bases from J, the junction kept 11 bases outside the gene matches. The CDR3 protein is CASSHGDRAPSPQYF. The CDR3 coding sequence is TGCGCCAGCAGCCACGGGGACAGGGCGCCGAGTCCGCAGTATTTT.

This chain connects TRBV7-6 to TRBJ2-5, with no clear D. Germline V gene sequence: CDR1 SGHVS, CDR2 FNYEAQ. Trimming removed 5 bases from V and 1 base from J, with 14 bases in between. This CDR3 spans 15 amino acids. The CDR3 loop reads CASSPSMGTQETQYF. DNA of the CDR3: TGTGCCAGCAGCCCTTCCATGGGCACCCAAGAGACCCAGTACTTC.

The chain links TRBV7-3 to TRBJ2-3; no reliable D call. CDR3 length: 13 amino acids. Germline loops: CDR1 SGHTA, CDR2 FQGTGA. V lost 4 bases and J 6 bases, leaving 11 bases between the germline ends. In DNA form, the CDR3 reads TGTGCCAGCAGCTCCTACTCCGCTGATACGCAGTATTTT. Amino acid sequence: CASSSYSADTQYF.

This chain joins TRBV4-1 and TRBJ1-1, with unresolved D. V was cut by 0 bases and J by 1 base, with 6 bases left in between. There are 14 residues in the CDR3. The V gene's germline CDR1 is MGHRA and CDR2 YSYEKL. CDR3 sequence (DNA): TGCGCCAGCAGCCAAGAGGTCCGGAACACTGAAGCTTTCTTT. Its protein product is CASSQEVRNTEAFF.

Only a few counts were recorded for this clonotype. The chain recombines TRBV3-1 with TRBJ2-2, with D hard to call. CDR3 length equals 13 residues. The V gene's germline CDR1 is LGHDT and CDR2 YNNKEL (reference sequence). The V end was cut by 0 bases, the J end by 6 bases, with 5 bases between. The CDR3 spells CASSQDLAGELFF. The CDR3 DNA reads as TGTGCCAGCAGCCAAGATTTGGCCGGGGAGCTGTTTTTT.

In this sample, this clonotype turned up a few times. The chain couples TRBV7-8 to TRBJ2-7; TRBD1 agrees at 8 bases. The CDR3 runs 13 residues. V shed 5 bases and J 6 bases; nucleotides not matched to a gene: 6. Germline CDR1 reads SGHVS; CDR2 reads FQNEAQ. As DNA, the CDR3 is TGTGCCAGCAGCGCAACAGGGGGAGGCGAGCAGTACTTC. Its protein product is CASSATGGGEQYF.

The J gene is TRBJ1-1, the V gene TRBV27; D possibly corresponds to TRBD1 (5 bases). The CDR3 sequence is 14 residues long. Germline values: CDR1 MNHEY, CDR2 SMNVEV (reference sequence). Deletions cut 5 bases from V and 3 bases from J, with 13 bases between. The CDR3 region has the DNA TGTGCCAGCAGTGACGACAGCAGCTACACTGAAGCTTTCTTT. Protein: CASSDDSSYTEAFF.

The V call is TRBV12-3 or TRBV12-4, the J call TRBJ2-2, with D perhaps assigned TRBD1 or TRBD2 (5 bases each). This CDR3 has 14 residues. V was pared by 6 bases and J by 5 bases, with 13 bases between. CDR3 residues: CASSRTPGTGELFF. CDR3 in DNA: TGTGCCAGCAGCCGGACACCGGGGACCGGGGAGCTGTTTTTT.

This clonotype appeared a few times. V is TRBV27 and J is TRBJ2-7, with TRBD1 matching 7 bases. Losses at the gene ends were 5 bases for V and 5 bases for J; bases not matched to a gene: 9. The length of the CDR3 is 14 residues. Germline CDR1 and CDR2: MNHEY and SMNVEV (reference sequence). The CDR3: CASSPVYRGNEQYV. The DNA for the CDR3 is TGTGCCAGCAGTCCGGTGTACAGGGGCAACGAGCAGTACGTC.

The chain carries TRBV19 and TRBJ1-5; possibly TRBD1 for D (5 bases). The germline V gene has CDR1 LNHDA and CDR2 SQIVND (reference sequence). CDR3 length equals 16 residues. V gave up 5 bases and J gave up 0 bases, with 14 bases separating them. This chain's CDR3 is CASSASRVNSNQPQHF. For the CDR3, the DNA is TGTGCCAGTAGTGCGAGCAGGGTGAATAGCAATCAGCCCCAGCATTTT.

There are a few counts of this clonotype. The CDR3 loop is CASSPRGPMNTEAFF. CDR3 DNA: TGTGCCAGCAGTCCCCGCGGGCCAATGAACACTGAAGCTTTCTTT. This chain links TRBV27 with TRBJ1-1, with D hard to call. Germline V gene data show CDR1 as MNHEY and CDR2 as SMNVEV (reference sequence). CDR3 size: 15 residues. V was shortened by 5 bases and J by 0 bases, with 13 bases between the two germline ends.

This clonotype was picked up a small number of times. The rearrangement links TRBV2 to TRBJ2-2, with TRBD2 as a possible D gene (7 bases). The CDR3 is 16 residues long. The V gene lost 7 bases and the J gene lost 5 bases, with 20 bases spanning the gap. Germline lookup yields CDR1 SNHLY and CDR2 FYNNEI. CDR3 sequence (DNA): TGTGCCAGCAATGACGGGGGGCTTCCGATTACCGGGGAGCTGTTTTTT. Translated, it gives CASNDGGLPITGELFF.